Listed below are T cell receptor beta chains from one sample, sequenced in a study of vaccination effects on CD4 cells after COVID-19. The repertoire was sequenced with immunoSEQ multiplex PCR; TCRdb's copy has only in-frame clones and lacks some. The sample holds about 57,000 clones, around 84% seen once. These receptors' targets are unknown. The sequencing used CD4+ T cells from PBMCs cultured without peptide, collected after COVID-19 vaccination. Source of these receptors: a human donor who received a COVID-19 vaccine. CDR3s include the opening cysteine and the closing phenylalanine or tryptophan. D genes are given only for firm matches. Rows may omit the clone size; those that give it use once, few, many or a size class.

d_gene	v_gene	j_gene	abundance	CDR3nt	CDR3aa
TRBD2	TRBV4-2	TRBJ2-7	-	TGTGCCAGCAGCCCGGGACTAGCGGGGGCCGTCAGCTCCTACGAGCAGTACTTC	CASSPGLAGAVSSYEQYF
-	TRBV5-4	TRBJ2-3	-	TGTGCCAGCAGCTTCGGGGGCCCCAACTCGCAGGATACGCAGTATTTT	CASSFGGPNSQDTQYF
-	TRBV5-8	TRBJ1-2	-	TGTGCCAGCAGCCCCCGGAAGGGACTCCGGCTCGGGGGCTACACCTTC	CASSPRKGLRLGGYTF
-	TRBV5-1	TRBJ1-5	-	TGCGCCAGCAGCCTGGGGGACACGGGGTCCAGGGAGCCCCAGCATTTT	CASSLGDTGSREPQHF
-	TRBV19	TRBJ1-1	-	TGTGCCAGTAGTATTGAACCCGGGTACACTGAAGCTTTCTTT	CASSIEPGYTEAFF
-	TRBV6-2/TRBV6-3	TRBJ2-5	-	TGTGCCAGCAGCGACAGGCCCCATCGCCAAGAGACCCAGTACTTC	CASSDRPHRQETQYF
TRBD1	TRBV5-1	TRBJ2-5	-	TGCGCCAGCAGCTTGGCCGGGACAGGGGGCGCAGGAGAGACCCAGTACTTC	CASSLAGTGGAGETQYF
TRBD2	TRBV6-1	TRBJ2-7	medium-sized	TGTGCCAGCAGTGAAGGGGGAGGGTATGGGCAGTACTTC	CASSEGGGYGQYF
-	TRBV28	TRBJ1-1	-	TGTGCCAGCAGCATTCAGGGAAAGGGTTTATCTGAAGCTTTCTTT	CASSIQGKGLSEAFF
-	TRBV30	TRBJ1-2	-	TGTGCCTGGAGCCACAGAGAGCGACCCTATCATGGCTACACCTTC	CAWSHRERPYHGYTF
-	TRBV5-4	TRBJ1-1	-	TGTGCCAGCAGCTTTTTAGGGGGGATTTTCGGGAACACTGAAGCTTTCTTT	CASSFLGGIFGNTEAFF
-	TRBV6-2/TRBV6-3	TRBJ2-2	-	TGTGCCAGCAGCCGGGATCTGAACACCGGGGAGCTGTTTTTT	CASSRDLNTGELFF
TRBD1	TRBV5-4	TRBJ2-7	-	TGTGCCAGCAGCTTACAGGGGTATTCCTACGAGCAGTACTTC	CASSLQGYSYEQYF
-	TRBV11-3	TRBJ2-1	-	TGTGCCAGCAGCTTATTCGGCTCCTCCTACAATGAGCAGTTCTTC	CASSLFGSSYNEQFF
TRBD2	TRBV19	TRBJ2-7	-	TGTGCCAGTAGTATTAACCCCGGGACTAGCGGCGAGCAGTACTTC	CASSINPGTSGEQYF
TRBD1	TRBV18	TRBJ1-5	-	TGTGCCAGCTCGACAGGGAGTCAGCCCCAGCATTTT	CASSTGSQPQHF
TRBD2	TRBV6-5	TRBJ2-7	-	TGTGCCAGCAGTTACTCGACGGGGGGGCCTGGGGAGCAGTACTTC	CASSYSTGGPGEQYF
TRBD1	TRBV5-6	TRBJ1-2	-	TGTGCCAGCAGCTTGGCTCGGCTGGGCACAGGGGGAAATGGCTACACCTTC	CASSLARLGTGGNGYTF
-	TRBV7-9	TRBJ1-1	-	TGTGCCAGCAGCTTAGCCGGCGTTAACAGGGAGAACACTGAAGCTTTCTTT	CASSLAGVNRENTEAFF
-	TRBV28	TRBJ1-2	-	TGTGCCAGCAGTTTAGGGGAGCGAAACTATGGCTACACCTTC	CASSLGERNYGYTF
TRBD2	TRBV23-1	TRBJ2-7	-	TGCGCCAGCAGTCAGCCCGATCGACTAGCGGGATCTTCTTACGAGCAGTACTTC	CASSQPDRLAGSSYEQYF
TRBD1	TRBV9	TRBJ2-7	-	TGTGCCAGCAGCGATCAGGGGGCGGCGGAGTACGAGCAGTACTTC	CASSDQGAAEYEQYF
-	TRBV30	TRBJ1-6	-	TGTGCCACTCCGAAACAGGGTAGCTCCTATAATTCACCCCTCCACTTT	CATPKQGSSYNSPLHF
TRBD1	TRBV5-8	TRBJ1-1	-	TGTGCCAGCAGCTACTACAGGGGGCTGGTGAACACTGAAGCTTTCTTT	CASSYYRGLVNTEAFF
TRBD1	TRBV19	TRBJ2-2	-	TGTGCCAGTAGTCCCAGACAGGGGGCTTTTTGGACCGGGGAGCTGTTTTTT	CASSPRQGAFWTGELFF
-	TRBV30	TRBJ1-1	-	TGTGCTCGGAAGGACAGATTGAACACTGAAGCTTTCTTT	CARKDRLNTEAFF
TRBD1	TRBV6-5	TRBJ1-5	-	TGTGCCAGCAGGCGAGACAGGGTTAGCAATCAGCCCCAGCATTTT	CASRRDRVSNQPQHF
-	TRBV14	TRBJ1-3	-	TGTGCCAGCAGCCAAGGTCAGGTTTCTGGAAACACCATATATTTT	CASSQGQVSGNTIYF
TRBD2	TRBV28	TRBJ2-1	-	TGTGCCAGCAGCTCTTTACTAGCGGGAGGTAGCGCCTTCTTC	CASSSLLAGGSAFF
-	TRBV5-5	TRBJ2-2	-	TGTGCCAGCAGCTTGGGGGCAGGCGCGAACACCGGGGAGCTGTTTTTT	CASSLGAGANTGELFF
-	TRBV25-1	TRBJ1-1	-	TGTGCCAGCAGTGAAGGGCCAGGGGAGCCCGTTGAAGCTTTCTTT	CASSEGPGEPVEAFF
-	TRBV19	TRBJ2-5	-	TGTGCCAGTAGTCCTGGGCAAGAGACCCAGTACTTC	CASSPGQETQYF
-	TRBV6-5	TRBJ1-5	-	TGTGCCAGCAGTACCTCAGGGCGCCGCAATCAGCCCCAGCATTTT	CASSTSGRRNQPQHF
-	TRBV6-1	TRBJ2-7	-	TGTGCCAGCAGTGAGGGGGGCTACGAGCAGTACTTC	CASSEGGYEQYF
-	TRBV12-3/TRBV12-4	TRBJ2-1	-	TGTGCCAGCAGCGCGGGTCCCAATGAGCAGTTCTTC	CASSAGPNEQFF
TRBD2	TRBV11-2	TRBJ2-3	-	TGTGCCAGCAGCTCTCGACTAGCGTCACGCACAGATACGCAGTATTTT	CASSSRLASRTDTQYF
-	TRBV6-5	TRBJ2-7	-	TGTGCCAGCACCCGTATAAGTGGCCACGAGCAGTACTTC	CASTRISGHEQYF
-	TRBV7-2	TRBJ2-1	-	TGTGCCAGCAGCAACTATGAGCAGTTCTTC	CASSNYEQFF
-	TRBV3-1/TRBV3-2	TRBJ1-1	-	TGTGCCAGCAGCCAAGATGGGGATTCGAACACTGAAGCTTTCTTT	CASSQDGDSNTEAFF
TRBD1	TRBV7-6	TRBJ1-5	-	TGTGCCAGCAGCTTAACAGGACAGGCAGGACAGCCCCAGCATTTT	CASSLTGQAGQPQHF
TRBD1	TRBV2	TRBJ1-5	few	TGTGCCAGCAGTGATCGGACAGGGGCCCGTAGCAATCAGCCCCAGCATTTT	CASSDRTGARSNQPQHF